This T cell receptor beta chain is from a study of blood T cell repertoires in COVID-19. V lost 4 bases to trimming and J lost 5 bases, with 8 bases between them. The CDR3 sequence is 13 residues long. The V gene's germline CDR1 is MNHEY and CDR2 SVGAGI. Using immunoSEQ multiplex PCR, the repertoire was profiled, and TCRdb retains in-frame clones only, with some absent. Counted here are fewer than 350,000 clones, more than 75% occurring once; the ten biggest clones make up approximately 10%. The V call is TRBV6-5, the J call TRBJ2-2; a possible D gene is TRBD2 (5 bases). The receptor was derived from a man aged 40-49 years with active or convalescent COVID-19. Source material: peripheral blood. The CDR3 protein is CASSLTGTGELFF. The CDR3 nucleotides are TGTGCCAGCAGTTTGACGGGGACCGGGGAGCTGTTTTTT.